This T cell receptor beta chain was obtained from a study of metastatic and nonmetastatic thyroid tumors. Whole-study context: From malignant and benign thyroid patients, repertoires in blood and in tumor or nodule tissue were compared. Regarding the study as a whole: Reported TCR beta diversity, measured in blood and tumor, was significantly higher for malignant thyroid tumors than for benign nodules.

Patients were all untreated before their thyroid surgery. This clone was counted at least ten times. Its specificity is not known. The junction had 8 bases not matched to a gene; V was cut back by 3 bases and J by 5 bases. CDR3 length: 16 amino acids. Per germline, CDR1 LNHDA and CDR2 SQIVND (reference sequence). Authors' methods: CDR3 was compared across clinicopathological groups, and the resulting differences were used to build a distant-metastasis classifier for papillary thyroid cancer. TCRdb re-called the PCR reads through MiXCR. TCRdb, not the authors, supplied the V and J calls. The table records approximately 34,000 clones, around 15% of them present only once.

The chain uses TRBV19 and TRBJ2-5; 11 bases are shared with TRBD1. Sequencing was performed on blood. The TCR originated in a female donor with papillary thyroid cancer or a benign thyroid nodule (not recorded which). Some clones in this sample may be carry-over from other donors' samples. CDR3 DNA sequence: TGTGCCAGTAGTATCCGGACAGGGGGCGTCGGGGAGACCCAGTACTTC. Its translation: CASSIRTGGVGETQYF.